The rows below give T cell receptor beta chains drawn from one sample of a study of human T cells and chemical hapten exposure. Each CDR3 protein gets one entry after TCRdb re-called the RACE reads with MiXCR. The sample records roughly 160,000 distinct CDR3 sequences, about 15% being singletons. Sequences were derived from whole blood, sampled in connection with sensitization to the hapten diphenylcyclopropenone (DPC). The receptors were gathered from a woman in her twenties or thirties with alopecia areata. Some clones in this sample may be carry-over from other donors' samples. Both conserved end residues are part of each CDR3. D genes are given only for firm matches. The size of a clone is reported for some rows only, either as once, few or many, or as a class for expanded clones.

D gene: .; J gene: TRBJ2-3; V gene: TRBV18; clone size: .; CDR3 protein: CASSPPQGYSTDTQYF; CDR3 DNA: TGTGCCAGCTCACCACCGCAAGGTTATAGCACAGATACGCAGTATTTT
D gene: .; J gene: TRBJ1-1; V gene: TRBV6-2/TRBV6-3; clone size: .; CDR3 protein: CASSPGSNTEAFF; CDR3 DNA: TGTGCCAGCAGTCCTGGGTCGAACACTGAAGCTTTCTTT
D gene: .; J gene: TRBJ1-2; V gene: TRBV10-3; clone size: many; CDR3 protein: CAISENGDYGYTF; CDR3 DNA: TGTGCCATCAGTGAAAATGGGGACTATGGCTACACCTTC
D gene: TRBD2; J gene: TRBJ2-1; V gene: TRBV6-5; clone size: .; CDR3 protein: CASSYQRLAGGPGNEQFF; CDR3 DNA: TGTGCCAGCAGTTACCAAAGACTAGCGGGAGGGCCGGGCAATGAGCAGTTCTTC
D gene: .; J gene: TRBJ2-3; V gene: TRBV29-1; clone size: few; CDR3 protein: CSVEVQATDTQYF; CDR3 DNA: TGCAGCGTTGAGGTACAGGCGACAGATACGCAGTATTTT
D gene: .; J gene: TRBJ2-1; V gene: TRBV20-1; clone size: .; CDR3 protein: CSALYGLTIEQFF; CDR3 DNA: TGCAGTGCCCTCTACGGACTTACCATTGAGCAGTTCTTC
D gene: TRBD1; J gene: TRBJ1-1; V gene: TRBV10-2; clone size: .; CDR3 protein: CASRGRGRWTEAFF; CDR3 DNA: TGCGCCAGCAGGGGCAGGGGGCGTTGGACTGAAGCTTTCTTT
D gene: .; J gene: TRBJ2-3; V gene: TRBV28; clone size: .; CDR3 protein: CASSFASADATDTQYF; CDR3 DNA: TGTGCCAGCAGTTTTGCTAGCGCAGACGCGACAGATACGCAGTATTTT
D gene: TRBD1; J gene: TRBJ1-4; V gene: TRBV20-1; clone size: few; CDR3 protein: CSATQGARNEKLFF; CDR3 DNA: TGCAGTGCTACCCAGGGGGCGAGGAATGAAAAACTGTTTTTT
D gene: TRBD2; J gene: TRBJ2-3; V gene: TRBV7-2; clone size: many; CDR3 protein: CASSLVAGGTDTQYF; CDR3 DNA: TGTGCCAGCAGCTTAGTCGCGGGAGGCACAGATACGCAGTATTTT
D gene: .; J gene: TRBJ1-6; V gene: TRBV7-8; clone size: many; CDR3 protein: CASSLAWAAAPTDNSPLHF; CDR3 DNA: TGTGCCAGCAGCTTAGCCTGGGCAGCAGCCCCAACGGATAATTCACCCCTCCACTTT
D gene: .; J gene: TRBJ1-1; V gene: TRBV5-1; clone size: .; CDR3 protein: CASSYLVAGGTEAFF; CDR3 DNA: TGCGCCAGCAGCTACCTTGTTGCGGGGGGCACTGAAGCTTTCTTT
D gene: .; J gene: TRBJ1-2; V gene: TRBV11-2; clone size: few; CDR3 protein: CASSLDLTELLAF; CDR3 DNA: TGTGCCAGCAGCTTAGACTTGACAGAGCTCCTCGCCTTC
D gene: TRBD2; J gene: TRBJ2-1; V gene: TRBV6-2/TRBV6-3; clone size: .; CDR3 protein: CASRTSGTSGRASYNEQFF; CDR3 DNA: TGTGCCAGCAGGACCTCCGGGACTAGCGGGAGGGCCTCCTACAATGAGCAGTTCTTC
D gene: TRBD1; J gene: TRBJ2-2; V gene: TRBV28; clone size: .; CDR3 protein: CASSPIQGEATGELFF; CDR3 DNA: TGTGCCAGCAGCCCTATACAGGGGGAGGCCACCGGGGAGCTGTTTTTT
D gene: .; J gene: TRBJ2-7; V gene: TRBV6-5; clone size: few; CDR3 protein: CASSPTSYEQYF; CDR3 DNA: TGTGCCAGCAGTCCCACCTCCTACGAGCAGTACTTC
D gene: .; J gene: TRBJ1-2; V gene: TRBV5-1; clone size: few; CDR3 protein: CASSLDFSGYTF; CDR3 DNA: TGCGCCAGCAGCTTAGACTTTTCTGGCTACACCTTC
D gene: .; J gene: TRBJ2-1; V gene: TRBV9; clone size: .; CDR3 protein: CASSVGGGSYEQFF; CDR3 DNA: TGTGCCAGCAGCGTAGGGGGCGGTAGCTATGAGCAGTTCTTC
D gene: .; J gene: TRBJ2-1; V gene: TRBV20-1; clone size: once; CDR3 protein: CSARGAGYNEQFF; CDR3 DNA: TGCAGTGCTAGAGGGGCCGGATACAATGAGCAGTTCTTC
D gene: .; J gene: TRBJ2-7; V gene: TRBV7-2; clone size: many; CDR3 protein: CASSPRGGSAYEQYF; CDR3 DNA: TGTGCCAGCAGCCCTAGAGGGGGGTCCGCCTACGAGCAGTACTTC
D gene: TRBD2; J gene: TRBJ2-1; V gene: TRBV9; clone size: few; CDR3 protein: CASSPSGRYNEQFF; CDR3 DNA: TGTGCCAGCAGCCCCTCCGGGAGGTACAATGAGCAGTTCTTC
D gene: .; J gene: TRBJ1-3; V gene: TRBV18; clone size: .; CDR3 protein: CASSPETPGNTIYF; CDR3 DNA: TGTGCCAGCTCACCAGAGACACCTGGAAACACCATATATTTT
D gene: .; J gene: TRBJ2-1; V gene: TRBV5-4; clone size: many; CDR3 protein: CASSLDDDDEQFF; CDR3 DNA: TGTGCCAGCAGCTTGGACGATGACGATGAGCAGTTCTTC
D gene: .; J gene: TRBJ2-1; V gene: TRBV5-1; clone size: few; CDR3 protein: CASSLVADNEQFF; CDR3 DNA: TGCGCCAGCAGCTTGGTGGCAGACAATGAGCAGTTCTTC
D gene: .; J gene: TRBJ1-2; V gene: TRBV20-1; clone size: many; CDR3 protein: CSASSVGTNGYTF; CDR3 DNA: TGCAGTGCTAGCTCTGTAGGGACGAATGGCTACACCTTC
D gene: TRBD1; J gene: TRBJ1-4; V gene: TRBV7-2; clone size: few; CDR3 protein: CASSLPQGEGKLFF; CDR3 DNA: TGTGCCAGCAGCTTACCCCAGGGGGAAGGAAAACTGTTTTTT
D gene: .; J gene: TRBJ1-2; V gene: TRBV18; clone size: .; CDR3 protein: CASSPRKQDYGYTF; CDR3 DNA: TGTGCCAGCTCACCGAGGAAGCAGGACTATGGCTACACCTTC
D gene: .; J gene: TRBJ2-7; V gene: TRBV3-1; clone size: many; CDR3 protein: CASSQAPAIYEQYF; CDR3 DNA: TGTGCCAGCAGCCAAGCCCCGGCGATCTACGAGCAGTACTTC
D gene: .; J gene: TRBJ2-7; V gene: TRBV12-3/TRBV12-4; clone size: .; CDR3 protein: CASRLTGAGYEQYF; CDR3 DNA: TGTGCCAGCAGGCTTACAGGGGCGGGATACGAGCAGTACTTC
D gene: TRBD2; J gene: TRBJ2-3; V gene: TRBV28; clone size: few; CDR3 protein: CASSLSRGSGGITDTQYF; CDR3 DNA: TGTGCCAGCAGTTTAAGTCGTGGTAGCGGGGGAATCACAGATACGCAGTATTTT
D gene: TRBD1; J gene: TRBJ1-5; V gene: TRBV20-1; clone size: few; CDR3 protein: CSASRQGAFNQPQHF; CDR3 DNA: TGCAGTGCTAGTAGACAGGGGGCATTCAATCAGCCCCAGCATTTT
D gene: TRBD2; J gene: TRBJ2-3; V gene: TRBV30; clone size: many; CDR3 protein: CAWRLAGTDTQYF; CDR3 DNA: TGTGCCTGGAGACTAGCGGGGACAGATACGCAGTATTTT
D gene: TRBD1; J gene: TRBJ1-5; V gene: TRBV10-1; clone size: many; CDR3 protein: CARPGQGTKSNQPQHF; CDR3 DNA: TGCGCCAGGCCGGGACAGGGGACGAAGAGCAATCAGCCCCAGCATTTT
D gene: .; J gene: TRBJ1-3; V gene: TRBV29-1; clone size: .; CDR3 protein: CSVVGGSGNTIYF; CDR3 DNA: TGCAGCGTTGTGGGTGGCTCTGGAAACACCATATATTTT
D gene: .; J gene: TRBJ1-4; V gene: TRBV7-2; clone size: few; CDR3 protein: CASSSQGGAEKLFF; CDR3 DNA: TGTGCCAGCAGCTCCCAGGGAGGAGCTGAAAAACTGTTTTTT
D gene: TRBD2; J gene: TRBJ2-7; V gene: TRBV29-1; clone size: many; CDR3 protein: CSVAPLGGQNEQYF; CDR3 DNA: TGCAGCGTTGCCCCCCTGGGAGGGCAAAACGAGCAGTACTTC
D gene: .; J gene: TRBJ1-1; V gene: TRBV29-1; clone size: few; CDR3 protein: CGLGRALNTEAFF; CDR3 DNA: TGCGGCCTTGGAAGGGCGCTGAACACTGAAGCTTTCTTT
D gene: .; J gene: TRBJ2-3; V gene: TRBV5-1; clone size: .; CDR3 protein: CASSGGGSTDTQYF; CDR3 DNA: TGCGCCAGCAGCGGAGGCGGCAGCACAGATACGCAGTATTTT
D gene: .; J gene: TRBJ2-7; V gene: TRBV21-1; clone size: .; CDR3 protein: CASREYEQYF; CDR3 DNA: TGTGCCAGCCGAGAGTACGAGCAGTACTTC
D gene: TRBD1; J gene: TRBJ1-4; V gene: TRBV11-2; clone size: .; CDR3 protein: CASSLVGPGGGEKLFF; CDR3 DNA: TGTGCCAGCAGCTTAGTGGGGCCAGGGGGCGGTGAAAAACTGTTTTTT
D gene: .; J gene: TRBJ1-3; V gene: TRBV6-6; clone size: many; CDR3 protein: CASSYNGQPGNTIYF; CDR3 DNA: TGTGCCAGCAGTTACAACGGACAGCCGGGAAACACCATATATTTT
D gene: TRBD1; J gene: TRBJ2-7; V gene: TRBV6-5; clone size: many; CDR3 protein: CASSRPGQGYEQYF; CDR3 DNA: TGTGCCAGCAGTCGTCCGGGACAGGGTTACGAGCAGTACTTC
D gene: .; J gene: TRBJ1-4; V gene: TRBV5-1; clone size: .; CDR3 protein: CASSLDGGWEKLFF; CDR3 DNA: TGCGCCAGCAGCCTCGACGGGGGATGGGAAAAACTGTTTTTT
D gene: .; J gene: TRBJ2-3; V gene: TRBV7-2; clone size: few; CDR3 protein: CASSFGLLNTDTQYF; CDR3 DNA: TGTGCCAGCAGCTTCGGACTTCTAAACACAGATACGCAGTATTTT
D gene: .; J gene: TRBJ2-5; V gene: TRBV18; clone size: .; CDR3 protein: CASSPDVQETQYF; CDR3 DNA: TGTGCCAGCTCACCAGACGTCCAAGAGACCCAGTACTTC
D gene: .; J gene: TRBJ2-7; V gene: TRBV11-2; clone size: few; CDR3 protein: CASSSPQEGRLFF; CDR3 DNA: TGTGCCAGCAGCTCGCCCCAGGAGGGGCGCCTATTCTTC
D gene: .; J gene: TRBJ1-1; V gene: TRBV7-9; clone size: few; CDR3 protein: CASTAVERGTEAFF; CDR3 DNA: TGTGCCAGCACCGCGGTGGAGCGGGGCACTGAAGCTTTCTTT
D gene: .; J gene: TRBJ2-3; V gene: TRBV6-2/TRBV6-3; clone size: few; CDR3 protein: CATHTLGNTQYF; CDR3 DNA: TGTGCCACCCACACCCTCGGGAATACGCAGTATTTT
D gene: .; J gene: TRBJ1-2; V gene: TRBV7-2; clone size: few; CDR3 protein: CASSLAPETYGYTF; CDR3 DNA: TGTGCCAGCAGCTTAGCGCCAGAAACCTATGGCTACACCTTC
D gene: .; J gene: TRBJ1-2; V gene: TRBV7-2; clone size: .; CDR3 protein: CASSLARPRGLRGYTF; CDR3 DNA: TGTGCCAGCAGCTTAGCGCGGCCTCGAGGTCTACGTGGCTACACCTTC
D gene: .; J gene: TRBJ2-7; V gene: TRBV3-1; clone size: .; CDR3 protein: CASSQASIYEQYF; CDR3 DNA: TGTGCCAGCAGCCAAGCCAGTATCTACGAGCAGTACTTC
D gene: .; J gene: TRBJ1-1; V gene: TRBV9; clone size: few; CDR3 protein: CASSVLSDTGAFF; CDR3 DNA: TGTGCCAGCAGCGTACTGTCCGACACAGGAGCTTTCTTT